This T cell receptor beta chain was documented in a study of blood T cell repertoires in COVID-19. Study-level information: Samples of COVID-19 (acute and convalescent) were obtained from the United States, Italy and Spain. Nucleic acid was either cDNA or gDNA, and it came from T cells, B-cell-depleted T cells, or PBMCs.

In the study's own analysis: From reference gene primer amplification, estimates of nucleated cell counts were derived. The assay was immunoSEQ multiplex PCR, and TCRdb's table has in-frame clones only and misses some. V, J and clone size are those of that table, while D and trimming were read from the DNA. The profile covers about 90,000 clones, with more than 65% appearing a single time and approximately 6.8% taken by the ten largest. This CDR3 region has 15 residues. From germline, CDR1 is MDHEN and CDR2 SYDVKM. Trimming removed 7 bases at V and 4 bases at J, with 19 bases between. Specimen: peripheral blood. The rearrangement joins TRBV28 to TRBJ1-2, with D perhaps matching TRBD1 (5 bases). The receptor comes from a man in his 60s with acute or convalescent COVID-19. The chain's CDR3 is CASIPGGAGGYGYTF. CDR3 bases: TGTGCCAGCATACCCGGCGGGGCGGGGGGCTATGGCTACACCTTC.